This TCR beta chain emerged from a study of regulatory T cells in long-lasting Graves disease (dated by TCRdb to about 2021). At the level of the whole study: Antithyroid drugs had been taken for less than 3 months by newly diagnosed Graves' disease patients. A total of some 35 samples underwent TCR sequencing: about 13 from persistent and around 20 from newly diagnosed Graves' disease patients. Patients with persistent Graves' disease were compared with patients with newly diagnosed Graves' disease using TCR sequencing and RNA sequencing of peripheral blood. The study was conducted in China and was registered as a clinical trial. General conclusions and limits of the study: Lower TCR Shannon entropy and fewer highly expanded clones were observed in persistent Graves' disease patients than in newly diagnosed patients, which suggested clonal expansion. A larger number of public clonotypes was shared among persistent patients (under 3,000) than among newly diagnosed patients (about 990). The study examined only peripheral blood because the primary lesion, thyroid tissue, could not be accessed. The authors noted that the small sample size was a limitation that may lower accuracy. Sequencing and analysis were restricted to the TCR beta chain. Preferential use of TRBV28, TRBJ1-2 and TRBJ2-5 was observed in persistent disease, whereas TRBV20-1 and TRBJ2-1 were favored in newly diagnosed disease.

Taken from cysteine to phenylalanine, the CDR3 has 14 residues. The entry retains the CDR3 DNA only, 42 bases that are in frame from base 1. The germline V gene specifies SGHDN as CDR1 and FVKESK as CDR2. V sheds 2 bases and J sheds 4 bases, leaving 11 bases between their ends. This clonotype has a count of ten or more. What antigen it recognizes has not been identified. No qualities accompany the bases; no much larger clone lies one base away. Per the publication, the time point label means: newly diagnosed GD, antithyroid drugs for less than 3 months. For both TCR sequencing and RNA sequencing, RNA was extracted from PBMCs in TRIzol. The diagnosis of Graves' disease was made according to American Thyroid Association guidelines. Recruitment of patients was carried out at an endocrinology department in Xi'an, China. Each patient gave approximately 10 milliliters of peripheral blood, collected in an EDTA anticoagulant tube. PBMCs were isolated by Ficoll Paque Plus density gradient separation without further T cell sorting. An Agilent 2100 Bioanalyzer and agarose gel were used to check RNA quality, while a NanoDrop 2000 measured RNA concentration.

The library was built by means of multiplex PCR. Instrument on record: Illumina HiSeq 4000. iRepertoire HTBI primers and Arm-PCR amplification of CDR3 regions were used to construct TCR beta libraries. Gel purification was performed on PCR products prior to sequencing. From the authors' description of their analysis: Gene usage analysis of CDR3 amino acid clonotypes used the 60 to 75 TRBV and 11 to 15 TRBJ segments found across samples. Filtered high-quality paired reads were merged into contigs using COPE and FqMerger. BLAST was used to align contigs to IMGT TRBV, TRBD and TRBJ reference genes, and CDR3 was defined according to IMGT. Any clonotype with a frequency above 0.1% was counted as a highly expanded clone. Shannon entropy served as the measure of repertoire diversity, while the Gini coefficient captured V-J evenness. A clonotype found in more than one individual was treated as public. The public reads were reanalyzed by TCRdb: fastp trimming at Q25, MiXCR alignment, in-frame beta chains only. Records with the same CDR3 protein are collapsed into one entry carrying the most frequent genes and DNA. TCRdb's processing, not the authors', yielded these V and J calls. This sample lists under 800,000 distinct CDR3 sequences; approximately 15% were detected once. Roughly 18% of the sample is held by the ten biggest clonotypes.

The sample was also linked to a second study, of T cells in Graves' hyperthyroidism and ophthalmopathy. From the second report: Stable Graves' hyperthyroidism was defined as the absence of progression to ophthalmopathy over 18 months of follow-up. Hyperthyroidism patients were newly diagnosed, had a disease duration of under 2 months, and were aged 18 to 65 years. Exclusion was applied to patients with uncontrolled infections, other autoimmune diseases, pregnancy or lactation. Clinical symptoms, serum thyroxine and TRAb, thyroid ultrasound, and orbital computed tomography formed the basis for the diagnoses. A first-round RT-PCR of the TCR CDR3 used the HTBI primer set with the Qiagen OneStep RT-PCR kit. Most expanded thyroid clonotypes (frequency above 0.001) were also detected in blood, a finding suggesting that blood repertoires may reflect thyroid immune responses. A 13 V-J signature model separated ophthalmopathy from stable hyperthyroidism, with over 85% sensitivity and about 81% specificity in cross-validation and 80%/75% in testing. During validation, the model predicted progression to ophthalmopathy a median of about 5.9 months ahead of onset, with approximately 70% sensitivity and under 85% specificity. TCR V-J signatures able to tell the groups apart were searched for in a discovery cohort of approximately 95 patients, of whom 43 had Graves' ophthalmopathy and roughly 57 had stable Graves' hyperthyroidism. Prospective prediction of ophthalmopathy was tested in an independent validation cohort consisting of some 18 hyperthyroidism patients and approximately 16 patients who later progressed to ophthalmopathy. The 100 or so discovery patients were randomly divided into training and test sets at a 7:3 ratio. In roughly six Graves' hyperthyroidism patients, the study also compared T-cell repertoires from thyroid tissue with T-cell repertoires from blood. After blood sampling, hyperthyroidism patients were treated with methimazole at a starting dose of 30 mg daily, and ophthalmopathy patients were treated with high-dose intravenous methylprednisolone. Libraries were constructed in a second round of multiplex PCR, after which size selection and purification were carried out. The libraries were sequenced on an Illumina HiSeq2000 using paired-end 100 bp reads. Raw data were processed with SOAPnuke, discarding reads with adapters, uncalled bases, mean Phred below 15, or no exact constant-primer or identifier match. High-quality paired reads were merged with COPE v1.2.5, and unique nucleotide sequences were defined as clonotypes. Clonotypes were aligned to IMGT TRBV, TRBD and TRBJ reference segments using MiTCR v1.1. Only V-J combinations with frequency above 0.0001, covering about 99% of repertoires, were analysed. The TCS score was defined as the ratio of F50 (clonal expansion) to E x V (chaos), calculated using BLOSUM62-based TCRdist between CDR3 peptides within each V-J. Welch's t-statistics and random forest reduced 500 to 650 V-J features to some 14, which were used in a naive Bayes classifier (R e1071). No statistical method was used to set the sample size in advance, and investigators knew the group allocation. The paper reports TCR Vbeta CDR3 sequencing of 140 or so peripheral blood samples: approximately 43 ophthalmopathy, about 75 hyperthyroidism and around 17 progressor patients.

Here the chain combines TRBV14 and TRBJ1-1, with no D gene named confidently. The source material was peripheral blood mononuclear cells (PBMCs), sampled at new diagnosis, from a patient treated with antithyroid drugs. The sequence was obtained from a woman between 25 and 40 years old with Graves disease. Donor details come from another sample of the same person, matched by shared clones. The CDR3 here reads CASSQQGGSTEAFF. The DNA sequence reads TGTGCCAGCAGCCAACAAGGAGGGAGCACTGAAGCTTTCTTT.